The 25 T cell receptor beta chains below all came from one sample that was sequenced in a study of blood T cells in healthy people across ages. Sample-barcoded 5' priming and a J-beta primer mix drove a second PCR of about 6 to 12 cycles. TCRdb passed the 5' RACE reads through MiXCR, listing each CDR3 protein once. The sample has some 760,000 distinct CDR3 sequences, roughly 25% seen once. The sample was also reused in another study, on T cells of mothers and their children.

Specimen: blood. The source is a boy younger than 18 in good health.

The chain is built from TRBV7-9 and TRBJ2-5; D possibly uses TRBD1 or TRBD2 (5 bases each). CDR3 length: 14 residues. The germline V gene has CDR1 SEHNR and CDR2 FQNEAQ (reference sequence). With 1 base removed from V and 5 bases from J, the gap between germline ends came to 11 bases. The CDR3 loop reads CASSLVMGPETQYF. The CDR3 DNA is TGTGCCAGCAGCTTAGTCATGGGACCGGAGACCCAGTACTTC.

The rearrangement joins TRBV7-2 to TRBJ1-3; D call uncertain. The CDR3 is 13 amino acids. V was shortened by 3 bases and J by 4 bases, with 7 bases between the two germline ends. Germline V gives CDR1 SGHTA, CDR2 FQGNSA. The CDR3 DNA follows: TGTGCCAGCAGCTTCCCGGGCGGAAACACCATATATTTT. It translates to CASSFPGGNTIYF.

The gene calls are TRBV28 and TRBJ2-5, with TRBD2 identical over 11 bases. The J call may be faulty, since TRBJ2-1 better matches the DNA end. The CDR3 has 18 amino acids. Looked up from germline, CDR1 is MDHEN and CDR2 is SYDVKM. The CDR3 DNA reads TGTGCCAGCAGTTTAGGCATTAGCGGGAGGGCCGACTGGGATGAGCAGTTCTTC. It codes for CASSLGISGRADWDEQFF.

This clonotype was detected a few times. The CDR3 nucleotides read TGTGCCACCAGCCCGAGACTAGCGGTCTACGAGCAGTACTTC. Translated, it gives CATSPRLAVYEQYF. The rearrangement uses TRBV15 and TRBJ2-1, with 9 bases that match TRBD2. The end of the DNA is better explained by TRBJ2-7, so the J call may be wrong. The CDR3 runs 14 residues. The germline V gene has CDR1 LNHNV and CDR2 YYDKDF (reference sequence).

Only a few counts were recorded for this clonotype. The chain has TRBV29-1 and TRBJ2-4, with TRBD2 identical over 11 bases. The CDR3 has 16 residues. Germline CDR1 is SQVTM and CDR2 is ANQGSEA. CDR3 loop: CNVSSVAGGPPNIQYF. Written as DNA, the CDR3 is TGCAACGTGTCCAGCGTAGCGGGAGGGCCACCGAACATTCAGTACTTC.

This rearrangement joins TRBV6-6 to TRBJ1-2; D may be TRBD1 (5 bases). CDR1 and CDR2 from the germline V gene are MNHNY and SVGAGI (reference sequence). This CDR3 is 14 amino acids long. The V end was cut by 6 bases, the J end by 1 base, with 12 bases between. The CDR3 DNA is TGTGCCAGCAGCACCGGGGGATTTAACTATGGCTACACCTTC. Protein product: CASSTGGFNYGYTF.

This sequence joins TRBV7-3 and TRBJ2-3, with D unclear. V lost 0 bases and J lost 5, with 6 bases in between. Germline V gene data show CDR1 as SGHTA and CDR2 as FQGTGA. This CDR3 contains 13 residues. The CDR3: CASSLTDGDTQYF. The DNA of the CDR3 is TGTGCCAGCAGCTTAACCGACGGAGATACGCAGTATTTT.

This clonotype was detected ten times or more. The chain has TRBV29-1 and TRBJ2-3, with TRBD1 as a possible D gene (5 bases). V gave up 5 bases and J gave up 1 base, with 10 bases separating them. From germline, CDR1 is SQVTM and CDR2 ANQGSEA. The CDR3 has 13 amino acids. The CDR3 sequence is CSVLLGRTDTQYF. Written as DNA, the CDR3 is TGCAGCGTTCTACTGGGGCGCACAGATACGCAGTATTTT.

The sample holds a few counts of this clonotype. The rearrangement joins TRBV3-1 to TRBJ2-1, with 13 bases that match TRBD2. The CDR3 contains 20 residues. Losses at the gene ends were 3 bases for V and 0 bases for J; bases not matched to a gene: 11. CDR1 and CDR2 from the germline V gene are LGHDT and YNNKEL (reference sequence). The CDR3: CASSQGPGLAGPYSYNEQFF. The CDR3 coding sequence is TGTGCCAGCAGCCAGGGACCGGGACTAGCGGGACCCTACTCCTACAATGAGCAGTTCTTC.

The chain uses TRBV28 and TRBJ1-5; 9 nucleotides match TRBD1. The J segment lost 9 bases and the V segment lost 10 bases, leaving 13 bases of the junction unmatched. This CDR3 region has 14 residues. Germline V gives CDR1 MDHEN, CDR2 SYDVKM. This chain's CDR3 is CAIKPGQGGRPQHF. CDR3 in DNA: TGTGCCATAAAACCGGGACAGGGAGGGCGGCCCCAGCATTTT. Using reference TRBV28 and TRBJ1-5 for the parts outside the CDR3, the full variable domain is DVKVTQSSRYLVKRTGEKVFLECVQDMDHENMFWYRQDPGLGLRLIYFSYDVKMKEKGDIPEGYSVSREKKERFSLILESASTNQTSMYLCAIKPGQGGRPQHFGDGTRLSIL.

Regarding this clonotype: An end of the junction does not agree with germline; a read error may underlie this. This chain connects TRBV5-1 to TRBJ2-7, with TRBD1 matching 8 bases. Looked up from germline, CDR1 is SGHRS and CDR2 is YFSETQ. This CDR3 is built from 16 residues. The CDR3 reads CAGSLGGQAHSYEQYF. The CDR3 region has the DNA TGCGCCGGCAGCTTGGGGGGACAGGCCCACTCCTACGAGCAGTACTTC.

As for this clonotype: At one of its ends the junction is not consistent with the germline gene, which may arise from a read error. The V gene is TRBV7-2, the J gene TRBJ2-5, with 9 bases identical to TRBD2. Germline V lookup: CDR1 SGHTA, CDR2 FQGNSA. The CDR3 has 15 residues. This CDR3 reads CASSLAGWSTETQCF. The CDR3, as DNA: TGTGCCAGCAGCCTAGCGGGGTGGAGTACAGAGACCCAGTGCTTC.

Of note for this clonotype: The junction departs from the called germline gene at one end, perhaps through a read error. This sequence joins TRBV7-6 and TRBJ2-3, with 11 bases that match TRBD2. This CDR3 is 14 amino acids long. Germline lookup yields CDR1 SGHVS and CDR2 FNYEAQ. The CDR3 loop reads CASSIAGGLDTQYF. CDR3 nucleotides: TGTGCCAGCAGCATAGCGGGGGGGCTTGATACGCAGTATTTT.

CDR3 coding DNA: TGTGCCAGCAGCTTCGGGACATACACCCAAGAGACCCAGTACTTC. It translates to CASSFGTYTQETQYF. The chain links TRBV7-3 to TRBJ2-5; possible D gene TRBD1, 6 bases. CDR3 length equals 15 residues. V lost 3 bases and J lost 1, with 12 bases in between. CDR1 and CDR2 (germline): SGHTA, FQGTGA.

The V and J genes are TRBV24-1 and TRBJ1-5; tentative D call: TRBD1 (6 bases). CDR1 and CDR2 (germline): KGHDR, SFDVKD. The length of the CDR3 is 14 residues. V lost 3 bases and J 7 bases, leaving 12 bases between the germline ends. CDR3 protein: CATSDPDRKQPQHF. The CDR3 DNA is TGTGCCACCAGTGATCCGGACAGAAAACAGCCCCAGCATTTT.

V usage is TRBV2 and J usage is TRBJ2-1; D is possibly TRBD1 or TRBD2 (5 bases each). V was trimmed by 3 bases and J by 2 bases, leaving 14 bases between them. The CDR3 has 16 amino acids. Germline V gives CDR1 SNHLY, CDR2 FYNNEI. CDR3 in DNA: TGTGCCAGCAGTGACTCAAGCGTGGGGGCCTACAATGAGCAGTTCTTC. Protein sequence: CASSDSSVGAYNEQFF.

This clonotype was seen a handful of times. The gene calls are TRBV20-1 and TRBJ1-1; the D is unclear. The V gene lost 6 bases and the J gene lost 5 bases, with 16 bases spanning the gap. From germline, CDR1 is DFQATT and CDR2 SNEGSKA (reference sequence). The CDR3 spans 13 residues. The CDR3 loop reads CSAQRPGWTEAFF. CDR3 DNA sequence: TGCAGTGCCCAACGCCCGGGATGGACTGAAGCTTTCTTT.

This clonotype was found a few times. The chain has TRBV7-9 and TRBJ2-5, with TRBD2 identical over 10 bases. The ends lost 5 bases at V and 4 bases at J; junction bases unmatched: 13. The V gene's germline CDR1 is SEHNR and CDR2 FQNEAQ (reference sequence). The CDR3 covers 17 residues. The CDR3, as DNA: TGTGCCAGCAGCCCCCGGACTAGCGGCACACAGGGAGAGACCCAGTACTTC. This sequence encodes CASSPRTSGTQGETQYF.

CDR3 nucleotide sequence: TGTGCCAGCAGGCAATGGGTAGGACAGCCGAACACTGAAGCTTTCTTT. It is translated as CASRQWVGQPNTEAFF. J is TRBJ1-1 and V is TRBV6-5; D perhaps matches TRBD1 (6 bases). Germline-derived CDR1 and CDR2 are MNHEY and SVGAGI. V shed 6 bases and J shed 1 base, with 18 bases lying between them. The CDR3 has 16 residues.

In this sample, this clonotype turned up many times. The rearrangement uses TRBV3-1 and TRBJ2-4, with TRBD2 matching over 7 bases. The CDR3 length is 14 residues. J was trimmed by 7 bases and V by 1 base; bases with no gene match: 4. Germline values: CDR1 LGHDT, CDR2 YNNKEL (reference sequence). CDR3 DNA sequence: TGTGCCAGCAGCCAAGTCCGGGGGGAGAACATTCAGTACTTC. Its protein product is CASSQVRGENIQYF.

The chain couples TRBV4-3 to TRBJ2-6; TRBD2 might be the D (6 bases). Germline V lookup: CDR1 LGHNA, CDR2 YSLEER. The CDR3 has 17 residues. The V end lost 1 base, the J end lost 1 base, and 11 bases lay between the germline ends. The CDR3 is CASSQVPGLSGANVLTF. The CDR3 DNA is TGCGCCAGCAGCCAAGTGCCAGGACTATCTGGGGCCAACGTCCTGACTTTC.

The chain combines TRBV20-1 with TRBJ2-3, with D perhaps matching TRBD1 or TRBD2 (5 bases each). CDR1 DFQATT and CDR2 SNEGSKA come from the germline V gene (reference sequence). Trimming cost V 5 bases and J 1 base, with 19 bases left between them. The CDR3 is 16 amino acids. In DNA, the CDR3 is TGCAGTGCTGCTGACGGTGAGGGGCCAGGCACAGATACGCAGTATTTT. Protein product: CSAADGEGPGTDTQYF.

V usage is TRBV2 and J usage is TRBJ2-1; D possibly corresponds to TRBD2 (6 bases). In germline, CDR1 is SNHLY, CDR2 FYNNEI. The V end was cut by 7 bases, the J end by 0 bases, with 19 bases between. This CDR3 region has 17 residues. The CDR3 protein is CASNHPGRISSYNEQFF. In DNA form, the CDR3 reads TGTGCCAGCAATCACCCTGGGAGGATCAGCTCCTACAATGAGCAGTTCTTC.

The J gene is TRBJ2-5, the V gene TRBV9, with 8 bases aligning to TRBD2. Germline V gives CDR1 SGDLS, CDR2 YYNGEE. V dropped 2 bases and J dropped 2; count of bases not matched to a gene: 11. This CDR3 is 17 amino acids long. CDR3 in DNA: TGTGCCAGCAGCGTGACTAGCGAGACAATGGGGCAAGAGACCCAGTACTTC. This translates into CASSVTSETMGQETQYF.

This clonotype has only a few counts. This rearrangement joins TRBV20-1 to TRBJ2-5; a weak D match, TRBD2 (5 bases). The J call may be faulty, since TRBJ2-7 better matches the DNA end. Germline CDR1 reads DFQATT; CDR2 reads SNEGSKA (reference sequence). The CDR3 consists of 12 residues. For the CDR3, the DNA is TGCAGTGCCAGCGGCGGTTCCTACGAGCAGTACTTC. It is translated as CSASGGSYEQYF.